Listed below are T cell receptor beta chains from one sample, sequenced in a study of CD8 T cells in ankylosing spondylitis. TCRdb redid the calling of the 5' RACE reads with MiXCR, one entry per CDR3 protein. The sample shows 250,000 to 350,000 distinct CDR3 sequences, 15% to 25% of them seen only once. Material for sequencing was blood, either unsorted or a sorted T cell fraction (not recorded which). The receptors derive from a male donor with ankylosing spondylitis or in good health (not recorded which). The CDR3 runs from the conserved cysteine through the conserved F or W. A D gene is named only where the DNA matches it firmly. Only some rows state a clone size, as once, few, many or a class for expanded clones.

once	TRBV20-1	TRBJ2-3	.	CSLEGVGTYTQYF	TGCAGCCTGGAGGGAGTCGGCACATATACGCAGTATTTT
once	TRBV10-3	TRBJ1-5	.	CAISDTSNQPQHF	TGTGCCATCAGTGACACCAGCAATCAGCCCCAGCATTTT
few	TRBV5-1	TRBJ1-1	TRBD1	CASSLQGTGNTEAFF	TGCGCCAGCAGCTTACAGGGGACGGGGAACACTGAAGCTTTCTTT
.	TRBV12-3/TRBV12-4	TRBJ1-6	TRBD1	CASSQGTATYNSPLHF	TGTGCCAGCAGTCAAGGGACAGCTACCTATAATTCACCCCTCCACTTT
few	TRBV4-1	TRBJ1-6	.	CASSRLSSSYNSPLHF	TGCGCCAGCAGCCGGCTCAGTTCCTCCTATAATTCACCCCTCCACTTT
.	TRBV5-1	TRBJ1-2	.	CASSQSQGSDDYTF	TGCGCCAGCAGCCAATCTCAGGGGTCAGATGACTACACCTTC
once	TRBV12-3/TRBV12-4	TRBJ2-3	TRBD2	CAFSFSGLAGRRTDTQYF	TGTGCCTTCAGTTTTTCTGGACTAGCGGGAAGGAGGACAGATACGCAGTATTTT
once	TRBV20-1	TRBJ2-3	TRBD2	CSGQRGYTDTQYF	TGCAGTGGCCAGCGGGGGTACACAGATACGCAGTATTTT
.	TRBV29-1	TRBJ2-1	TRBD2	CSVEDWGGRDNEQFF	TGCAGCGTTGAAGATTGGGGAGGGAGGGACAATGAGCAGTTCTTC
.	TRBV20-1	TRBJ2-5	TRBD2	CSARTSGSETQYF	TGCAGTGCCCGGACTAGCGGGAGTGAGACCCAGTACTTC
few	TRBV12-3/TRBV12-4	TRBJ2-2	TRBD1	CASSKTGGRTGELFF	TGTGCCAGCAGTAAGACAGGGGGCCGAACCGGGGAGCTGTTTTTT
.	TRBV24-1	TRBJ1-4	TRBD1	CATSDGTGEKLFF	TGTGCCACCAGTGATGGGACAGGCGAAAAACTGTTTTTT
.	TRBV28	TRBJ2-1	.	CATGGGLGEQFF	TGTGCCACAGGGGGGGGGCTGGGTGAGCAGTTCTTC
few	TRBV5-1	TRBJ1-4	.	CASSLSGRGTNEKLFF	TGCGCCAGCAGCTTGTCGGGTCGGGGGACTAATGAAAAACTGTTTTTT
many	TRBV6-1	TRBJ2-5	.	CASSQGGGTQETQYF	TGTGCCAGCAGCCAGGGGGGCGGGACCCAAGAGACCCAGTACTTC
many	TRBV10-3	TRBJ2-5	.	CAISESQQETQYF	TGTGCCATCAGTGAGAGTCAGCAAGAGACCCAGTACTTC